Listed here are 27 T cell receptor beta chains from one sample, sequenced in a study of response to subunit inactivated influenza vaccine (dated by TCRdb to between 2017 and 2018). Library construction relied on RT-PCR. This sample was sequenced with an Illumina HiSeq 2500. In TCRdb, the public reads were trimmed at Q25 with fastp and aligned with MiXCR, with productive beta chains retained. Entries are consolidated by CDR3 protein sequence, retaining the most common genes and DNA. This sample has approximately 700,000 distinct CDR3 sequences in its table, and 15% to 17% of those were observed once. Clones ranked in the top ten supply 9.5% to 13% of the sample. Sequencing used PBMCs from blood, obtained 11 to 12 days after vaccination. All receptors come from a man aged 45-65 years who received an inactivated influenza vaccine. Donor details come from another sample of the same person, matched by shared clones.

The chain carries TRBV4-3 and TRBJ2-7; 11 bases map to TRBD1. After removal of 0 bases from V and 6 bases from J, the junction contained 7 bases not matched to a gene. The CDR3 extends over 16 amino acids. Germline V gives CDR1 LGHNA, CDR2 YSLEER. In nucleotides, the CDR3 is TGCGCCAGCAGCCAAGACCCCGGGACAGGGGGAGGCGAGCAGTACTTC. Translating it yields CASSQDPGTGGGEQYF.

This clonotype was found a few times. The gene calls are TRBV5-1 and TRBJ1-3; TRBD1 aligns across 7 bases. The V gene end was trimmed by 5 bases and the J gene end by 4 bases; junction bases not matched to a gene: 12. CDR1 SGHRS and CDR2 YFSETQ come from the germline V gene. This CDR3 has 16 residues. CDR3: CASSYQGTAQGNTIYF. The CDR3 bases are TGCGCCAGCAGTTATCAAGGGACAGCCCAGGGAAACACCATATATTTT.

Only a few counts were recorded for this clonotype. This chain joins TRBV7-2 and TRBJ1-1; weak D call: TRBD1 (5 bases). The CDR3 is made up of 16 amino acids. Looked up from germline, CDR1 is SGHTA and CDR2 is FQGNSA. Trimming left V 0 bases short and J 6 bases short, with 17 bases between. The CDR3 region is CASSLAPGTVGPEAFF. The CDR3 DNA sequence: TGTGCCAGCAGCTTAGCGCCCGGGACGGTAGGCCCTGAAGCTTTCTTT.

This rearrangement joins TRBV7-8 to TRBJ2-3; TRBD1 aligns across 8 bases. Germline-derived CDR1 and CDR2 are SGHVS and FQNEAQ. Trimming took 3 bases from V and 4 from J; bases not matched to a gene: 6. The CDR3 has 15 amino acids. CDR3 in amino acids: CASSFRTGWADTQYF. The CDR3 nucleotides are TGTGCCAGCAGCTTCCGGACAGGGTGGGCAGATACGCAGTATTTT.

This chain connects TRBV7-6 to TRBJ2-1; 10 nucleotides agree with TRBD2. Germline loops: CDR1 SGHVS, CDR2 FNYEAQ. The V gene end was trimmed by 1 base and the J gene end by 7 bases; junction bases not matched to a gene: 7. The CDR3 is 16 amino acids. The DNA of the CDR3 is TGTGCCAGCAGCTTAGGTCCTAGCGGGGGCCAAAATGAGCAGTTCTTC. Translated, it gives CASSLGPSGGQNEQFF. The full variable domain, completed using reference TRBV7-6 and TRBJ2-1, is GAGVSQSPRYKVTKRGQDVALRCDPISGHVSLYWYRQALGQGPEFLTYFNYEAQQDKSGLPNDRFSAERPEGSISTLTIQRTEQRDSAMYRCASSLGPSGGQNEQFFGPGTRLTVL.

The chain links TRBV29-1 to TRBJ1-2; 7 bases map to TRBD1. Unmatched junction bases numbered 13, after V lost 8 bases and J lost 7 bases. This CDR3 has 13 amino acids. Looked up from germline, CDR1 is SQVTM and CDR2 is ANQGSEA. The CDR3 bases are TGCAGCCTTCGAGAGGGGGCTTTTGGTGGCTACACCTTC. Translating it yields CSLREGAFGGYTF.

This clonotype showed up just a few times. This rearrangement joins TRBV3-1 to TRBJ1-2, with D hard to call. V was shortened by 4 bases and J by 4 bases, with 13 bases between the two germline ends. In germline, CDR1 is LGHDT, CDR2 YNNKEL (reference sequence). The CDR3 length is 14 residues. The CDR3 DNA follows: TGTGCCAGCAGCCCTCGGCCCATGGGCTATGGCTACACCTTC. Its translation is CASSPRPMGYGYTF.

The chain carries TRBV6-1 and TRBJ1-1, with D hard to call. There are 17 residues in the CDR3. CDR1 is MNHNS, CDR2 SASEGT, per germline. Trimming removed 1 base from V and 4 bases from J, with 19 bases in between. The CDR3, as DNA: TGTGCCAGCAGTGAAGTGGGGAGGGCCTCGTCGTCCACTGAAGCTTTCTTT. This translates into CASSEVGRASSSTEAFF.

The rearrangement uses TRBV5-1 and TRBJ2-3, with 10 positions matching TRBD2. Per the germline V gene, CDR1 is SGHRS and CDR2 is YFSETQ. The trim removed 0 bases at V and 1 base at J, leaving 11 bases unmatched. This CDR3 is 19 amino acids long. DNA for the CDR3: TGCGCCAGCAGCTTGGCCTGGTCTAGCGGGAGAGACGGCACAGATACGCAGTATTTT. Encoded protein: CASSLAWSSGRDGTDTQYF.

On this clonotype itself: This may come from a read error, since a much larger clone is one base off. The chain joins TRBV29-1 to TRBJ2-1; D assignment may be TRBD1 or TRBD2 (5 bases each). This CDR3 has 15 amino acids. Germline V gene data show CDR1 as SQVTM and CDR2 as ANQGSEA. CDR3 DNA: TGCAGCGTTGTAGTATGGGGGAGCTCCTACTATGAGCAGTTCTTC. Its translation: CSVVVWGSSYYEQFF.

To note about this clonotype: At one boundary the junction diverges from the germline segment, which might be a read error. This rearrangement joins TRBV12-3 or TRBV12-4 to TRBJ2-1; TRBD2 agrees at 9 bases. The CDR3 is made up of 14 amino acids. CDR3 region: CALGGGGRDNEQFF. The CDR3 region has the DNA TGCGCCTTGGGAGGGGGCGGGAGGGACAATGAGCAGTTCTTC.

This chain links TRBV11-2 with TRBJ2-4; perhaps TRBD2 as D (5 bases). There are 17 residues in the CDR3. Germline CDR1 and CDR2: SGHAT and FQNNGV. With 0 bases removed from V and 0 bases from J, the gap between germline ends came to 12 bases. CDR3 protein: CASSLDYGKLAKNIQYF. The CDR3 DNA follows: TGTGCCAGCAGCTTAGACTACGGGAAGCTAGCCAAAAACATTCAGTACTTC.

This clonotype was counted between two and nine times. V and J are TRBV5-6 and TRBJ2-7; D is uncertain. Trimming cost V 4 bases and J 4 bases, with 12 bases left between them. Germline V gene lookup returns CDR1 SGHDT and CDR2 YYEEEE. This CDR3 is built from 13 residues. The CDR3 DNA sequence: TGTGCCAGCAGCCTGGACGACGGTTACGAGCAGTACTTC. It translates to CASSLDDGYEQYF.

This clonotype was counted a few times. This chain connects TRBV4-2 to TRBJ2-5; D remains unclear. The germline V and J ends were trimmed by 1 base and 9 bases, with 21 bases remaining between them. The CDR3 totals 16 residues. Germline V CDR1 and CDR2: LGHNA, YNFKEQ. The CDR3 region is CASSQGAFAAPLAQYF. The DNA for the CDR3 is TGTGCCAGCAGCCAAGGGGCTTTCGCGGCCCCCTTAGCCCAGTACTTC.

The chain employs TRBV5-1 and TRBJ2-2, with 7 bases fitting TRBD2. The CDR3 has 15 amino acids. Germline CDR1 is SGHRS and CDR2 is YFSETQ. The J segment lost 1 base and the V segment lost 1 base, leaving 1 base of the junction unmatched. This CDR3 is CASSLPSGNTGELFF. CDR3 sequence (DNA): TGCGCCAGCAGCTTGCCTAGCGGGAACACCGGGGAGCTGTTTTTT.

This clonotype has just a few counts. The V and J genes are TRBV3-1 and TRBJ1-6, with D possibly being TRBD1 (6 bases). Per the germline V gene, CDR1 is LGHDT and CDR2 is YNNKEL (reference sequence). Trimming left V 0 bases short and J 2 bases short, with 11 bases between. The CDR3 sequence is 17 residues long. The CDR3, as DNA: TGTGCCAGCAGCCAAGATCCACAGGGCGCCTATAATTCACCCCTCCACTTT. Translated, it gives CASSQDPQGAYNSPLHF.

This clonotype was recorded a few times. The V gene is TRBV4-2, the J gene TRBJ2-5; 7 positions match TRBD2. This CDR3 region has 16 residues. The junction had 9 bases not matched to a gene; V was cut back by 1 base and J by 4 bases. Per germline, CDR1 LGHNA and CDR2 YNFKEQ. The CDR3 loop reads CASSQGNSGEGETQYF. In DNA, the CDR3 is TGTGCCAGCAGCCAAGGGAATTCGGGGGAGGGAGAGACCCAGTACTTC.

Ten or more counts support this clonotype. The chain couples TRBV5-1 to TRBJ2-5, with 9 bases lining up with TRBD1. The CDR3 is 14 residues long. The germline V gene has CDR1 SGHRS and CDR2 YFSETQ. Unmatched junction bases numbered 5, after V lost 4 bases and J lost 4 bases. DNA of the CDR3: TGCGCCAGCAGCCGATCGACAGGGGGAGAGACCCAGTACTTC. It encodes CASSRSTGGETQYF.

V and J are TRBV12-3 or TRBV12-4 and TRBJ2-1; D tentatively fits TRBD1 or TRBD2 (5 bases each). V gave up 3 bases and J gave up 2 bases, with 11 bases separating them. The CDR3 runs to 15 residues. The CDR3 region has the DNA TGTGCCAGCAGTTTCGAGGGGCTCACCTACAATGAGCAGTTCTTC. Protein: CASSFEGLTYNEQFF.

This clonotype was observed a handful of times. V is TRBV20-1 and J is TRBJ2-7, with 7 bases fitting TRBD2. Trimming cost V 7 bases and J 5 bases; bases outside gene matches: 11. Germline V lookup: CDR1 DFQATT, CDR2 SNEGSKA (reference sequence). CDR3 length: 13 amino acids. The CDR3 bases are TGCAGTGGGGCCGCGGGGGTTGGGGACGAGCAGTACTTC. The encoded protein is CSGAAGVGDEQYF.

Only a few counts were recorded for this clonotype. V and J are TRBV5-8 and TRBJ2-3; D could derive from TRBD1 or TRBD2 (5 bases each). Germline V CDR1 and CDR2: SGHTS, YDEGEE. The CDR3 has 15 amino acids. Trimming shortened V by 3 bases and J by 4 bases, and 15 bases separated the two germline ends. The CDR3 loop is CASSSAWGLADTQYF. The CDR3 DNA is TGTGCCAGCAGCTCCGCGTGGGGGTTGGCAGATACGCAGTATTTT.

There are a few counts of this clonotype. This rearrangement joins TRBV12-3 or TRBV12-4 to TRBJ2-4; TRBD2 might be the D (6 bases). This CDR3 is 14 amino acids long. The ends were cut back, 2 bases at V and 8 bases at J, with 13 bases in the middle. CDR3 residues: CASSLSGGVDIQYF. DNA of the CDR3: TGTGCCAGCAGTTTAAGTGGAGGGGTGGACATTCAGTACTTC.

The chain employs TRBV2 and TRBJ2-1; the D is unclear. Trimming pared 5 bases from V and 4 bases from J, leaving 15 bases between. This CDR3 spans 15 amino acids. Per the germline V gene, CDR1 is SNHLY and CDR2 is FYNNEI. CDR3 amino acids: CASSPSNVRYNEQFF. CDR3 nucleotides: TGTGCCAGCAGTCCATCAAACGTGAGATACAATGAGCAGTTCTTC.

The gene calls are TRBV25-1 and TRBJ2-1, with 14 bases fitting TRBD2. In germline, CDR1 is MGHDK, CDR2 SYGVNS. The trim removed 4 bases at V and 7 bases at J, leaving 9 bases unmatched. The CDR3 extends over 17 amino acids. CDR3 residues: CASSVPGLAGDWNEQFF. DNA of the CDR3: TGTGCCAGCAGTGTTCCGGGACTAGCGGGGGATTGGAATGAGCAGTTCTTC.

In its sample, this clonotype was seen a few times. The chain carries TRBV28 and TRBJ1-5; maybe TRBD1 (5 bases). V lost 2 bases and J lost 0, with 8 bases in between. From germline, CDR1 is MDHEN and CDR2 SYDVKM. The CDR3 totals 15 residues. The CDR3 protein is CASSLMTDSNQPQHF. CDR3 sequence (DNA): TGTGCCAGCAGTTTAATGACAGATAGCAATCAGCCCCAGCATTTT.

This clonotype was detected many times. The chain employs TRBV6-1 and TRBJ2-3; possibly TRBD1 for D (5 bases). The CDR3 sequence is 15 residues long. Per germline, CDR1 MNHNS and CDR2 SASEGT. Trimming took off 6 bases at V and 0 bases at J, with 13 bases between the two ends. The CDR3 protein is CASSLGLSSTDTQYF. The CDR3 region has the DNA TGTGCCAGCAGCCTGGGGCTTTCTAGCACAGATACGCAGTATTTT.

V gene TRBV15 combines with J gene TRBJ2-1; D is ambiguous. The CDR3 runs to 15 residues. Trimming took off 1 base at V and 2 bases at J, with 9 bases between the two ends. CDR1 is LNHNV and CDR2 is YYDKDF in the germline V gene (reference sequence). CDR3 DNA sequence: TGTGCCACCAGCAGAGCCAGGCTAACCTACAATGAGCAGTTCTTC. Its translation is CATSRARLTYNEQFF.